Below are 11 T cell receptor beta chains sequenced from a single sample in a study of shared clonotypes between healthy human individuals. Some clones are missing from TCRdb's copy, which holds only in-frame ones; the method was immunoSEQ multiplex PCR. The table includes a few million clones, roughly 90% detected once. The sample taken for sequencing was naive CD4+ T cells from PBMCs. Stated subset: CD45RA+ positively selected. Source of these receptors: a man between 18 and 29 years old in good health. Some clones in this sample may be carry-over from other donors' samples.

The CDR3 is CASSATALAGGPHEQYF. Written as DNA, the CDR3 is TGTGCCAGCAGTGCGACCGCCCTAGCGGGAGGGCCCCACGAGCAGTACTTC. The J gene is TRBJ2-7, the V gene TRBV6-1; 12 bases are shared with TRBD2. Losses at the gene ends were 4 bases for V and 5 bases for J; bases not matched to a gene: 12. The germline CDR1 and CDR2 sequences are MNHNS and SASEGT. The CDR3 is made up of 17 amino acids.

The chain links TRBV25-1 to TRBJ2-5, with a weak D call TRBD1 (5 bases). The end of the DNA aligns better with TRBJ2-7, so the J call may be wrong. The CDR3 consists of 12 residues. In germline, CDR1 is MGHDK, CDR2 SYGVNS. CDR3 coding DNA: TGTGCCAGCAGGGGGCTGGGCCCCGAGCAGTACTTC. Protein sequence: CASRGLGPEQYF.

The J gene is TRBJ1-1, the V gene TRBV15; D remains ambiguous. This CDR3 spans 19 amino acids. Germline V gene sequence: CDR1 LNHNV, CDR2 YYDKDF (reference sequence). Trimming removed 4 bases from V and 1 base from J, with 25 bases in between. DNA of the CDR3: TGTGCCACCAGCACATTAAAGATACCCTTTCAGCCCCGGAACACTGAAGCTTTCTTT. Its protein is CATSTLKIPFQPRNTEAFF. The full variable domain, rest sourced from reference TRBV15 and TRBJ1-1, is DAMVIQNPRYQVTQFGKPVTLSCSQTLNHNVMYWYQQKSSQAPKLLFHYYDKDFNNEADTPDNFQSRRPNTSFCFLDIRSPGLGDTAMYLCATSTLKIPFQPRNTEAFFGQGTRLTVV.

The chain couples TRBV15 to TRBJ1-2; no reliable D call. Per germline, CDR1 LNHNV and CDR2 YYDKDF (reference sequence). The CDR3 has 11 residues. Trimming left V 3 bases short and J 7 bases short, with 6 bases between. CDR3 protein: CATSRGSGYTF. The CDR3 DNA follows: TGTGCCACCAGCAGGGGTTCTGGCTACACCTTC.

The chain couples TRBV6-5 to TRBJ2-3, with D possibly TRBD2 on 5 matching bases. The CDR3 spans 13 residues. Trimming cost V 7 bases and J 0 bases, with 8 bases left between them. The germline V gene encodes CDR1 MNHEY and CDR2 SVGAGI. The CDR3 nucleotides read TGTGCCAGCATGGACTCCAGCACAGATACGCAGTATTTT. This gives the protein CASMDSSTDTQYF.

This clone occurred a few times. The same CDR3 also results from other DNA sequences found in this sample. The chain employs TRBV5-1 and TRBJ1-3; D remains ambiguous. There are 14 residues in the CDR3. V was shortened by 2 bases and J by 0 bases, with 6 bases between the two germline ends. Germline assignment: CDR1 SGHRS and CDR2 YFSETQ. The CDR3: CASSLGHSGNTIYF. In DNA form, the CDR3 reads TGCGCCAGCAGCTTAGGCCACTCTGGAAACACCATATATTTT.

Of note for this clone: In the same sample, other DNA sequences code for this CDR3. J is TRBJ2-7 and V is TRBV28; D ambiguous. The CDR3 is 14 residues long. In germline, CDR1 is MDHEN, CDR2 SYDVKM. V lost 2 bases and J 2 bases, leaving 10 bases between the germline ends. The CDR3 region has the DNA TGTGCCAGCAGTTTAGGGCAAGGAACCTACGAGCAGTACTTC. Protein sequence: CASSLGQGTYEQYF.

V gene TRBV9 combines with J gene TRBJ1-1; 10 nucleotides match TRBD1. The ends lost 1 base at V and 5 bases at J; junction bases unmatched: 5. Germline V CDR1 and CDR2: SGDLS, YYNGEE. The CDR3 length is 15 residues. In DNA, the CDR3 is TGTGCCAGCAGCGTAAACGCGGACAGGGGGACTGAAGCTTTCTTT. This sequence encodes CASSVNADRGTEAFF.

This chain uses TRBV4-2 with TRBJ2-3, with 8 positions matching TRBD1. V was clipped by 1 base and J by 5 bases; unmatched bases: 8. CDR1 and CDR2 from the germline V gene are LGHNA and YNFKEQ. CDR3 size: 16 residues. CDR3 amino acids: CASSQGARTGKDTQYF. DNA for the CDR3: TGTGCCAGCAGCCAAGGGGCCCGGACAGGGAAAGATACGCAGTATTTT.

The V and J genes are TRBV27 and TRBJ2-1; TRBD1 is a possible D gene (5 bases). V lost 6 bases, J lost 10 bases, and 13 bases lay in between. This CDR3 region has 12 residues. CDR1 is MNHEY, CDR2 SMNVEV, per germline (reference sequence). CDR3 bases: TGTGCCAGCAGCATCCATCCAGGGGAGCAGTTCTTC. Translating it yields CASSIHPGEQFF.

The chain uses TRBV28 and TRBJ2-7; 9 bases are a match to TRBD1. The CDR3 is 15 residues long. Germline-derived CDR1 and CDR2 are MDHEN and SYDVKM. After removal of 6 bases from V and 4 bases from J, the junction contained 10 bases not matched to a gene. CDR3 bases: TGTGCCAGCAGGAAAACCGGGACAGGGACGTACGAGCAGTACTTC. Its protein product is CASRKTGTGTYEQYF. Full variable domain (remainder filled in from reference TRBV28 and TRBJ2-7): DVKVTQSSRYLVKRTGEKVFLECVQDMDHENMFWYRQDPGLGLRLIYFSYDVKMKEKGDIPEGYSVSREKKERFSLILESASTNQTSMYLCASRKTGTGTYEQYFGPGTRLTVT.